This TCR beta chain comes out of a study of post-analysis software for immune sequencing data. Turning to the study itself: Relapsing-remitting, secondary progressive and progressive-relapsing multiple sclerosis courses were included.

Findings and limits, study-wide: Samples prepared in the same batch strongly co-clustered by F measure. Several TRBV segments were more frequent in patients than controls; TRBV5-6, TRBV5-1 and TRBV20-1 belonged to this group.

This CDR3 is built from 17 residues. Germline loops: CDR1 SGHRS, CDR2 YFSETQ. Notes on this clonotype: The antigen remains unidentified.

TCR beta libraries were prepared from cDNA with unique molecular identifiers. About half a million cDNA molecules were recovered from an input of about 0.95 to 11 million T cells. One entry per CDR3 protein, called by TCRdb with MiXCR from the PCR reads. The sample comprises approximately 180,000 distinct CDR3 sequences, roughly 31% of which are singletons, and approximately 1.6% rests with the top ten. This TCR derives from a girl aged 5-17 years with multiple sclerosis. Sequenced input: blood. V gene TRBV5-1 combines with J gene TRBJ2-5; a weak D match, TRBD1 (6 bases). The DNA matches TRBJ2-7 better at its end, which makes the J call doubtful. The CDR3 nucleotides are TGCGCCAGCAGCGATTCTGTAGGGGGTGGGAACCTCAACGAGCAGTACTTC. The encoded protein is CASSDSVGGGNLNEQYF.